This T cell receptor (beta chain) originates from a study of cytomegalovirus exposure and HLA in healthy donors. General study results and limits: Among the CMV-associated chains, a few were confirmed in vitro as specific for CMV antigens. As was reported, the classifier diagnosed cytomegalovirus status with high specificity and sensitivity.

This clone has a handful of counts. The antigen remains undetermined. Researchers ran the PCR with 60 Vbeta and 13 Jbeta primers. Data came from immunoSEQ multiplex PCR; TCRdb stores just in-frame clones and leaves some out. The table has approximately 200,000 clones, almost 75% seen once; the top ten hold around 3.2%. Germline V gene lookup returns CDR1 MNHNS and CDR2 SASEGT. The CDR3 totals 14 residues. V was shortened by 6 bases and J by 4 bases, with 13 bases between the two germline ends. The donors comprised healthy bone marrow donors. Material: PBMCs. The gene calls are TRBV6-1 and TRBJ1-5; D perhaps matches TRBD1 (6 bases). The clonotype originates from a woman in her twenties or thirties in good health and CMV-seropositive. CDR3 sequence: CASSSARGNQPQHF. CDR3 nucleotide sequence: TGTGCCAGCAGCTCGGCCAGGGGTAATCAGCCCCAGCATTTT.